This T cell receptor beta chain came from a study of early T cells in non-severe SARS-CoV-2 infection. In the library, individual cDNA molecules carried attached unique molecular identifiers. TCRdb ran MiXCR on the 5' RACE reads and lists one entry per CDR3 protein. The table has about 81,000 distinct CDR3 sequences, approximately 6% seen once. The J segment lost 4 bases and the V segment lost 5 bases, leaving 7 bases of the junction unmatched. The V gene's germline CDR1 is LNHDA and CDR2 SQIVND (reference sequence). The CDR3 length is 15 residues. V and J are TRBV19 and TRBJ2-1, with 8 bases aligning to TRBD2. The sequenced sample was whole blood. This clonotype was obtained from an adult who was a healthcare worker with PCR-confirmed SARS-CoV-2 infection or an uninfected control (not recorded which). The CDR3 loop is CASSPMTSEYNEQFF. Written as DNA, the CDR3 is TGTGCCAGTAGTCCCATGACTAGCGAATACAATGAGCAGTTCTTC.